This entry features one T cell receptor (beta chain) sequence. As yet, its antigen is unknown. This CDR3 is built from 12 residues. The V end was cut by 2 bases, the J end by 3 bases, with 8 bases between. Germline assignment: CDR1 DFQATT and CDR2 SNEGSKA (reference sequence). TCRdb reanalysed the 5' RACE reads using MiXCR and keeps one entry per CDR3 protein. There are about 340,000 distinct CDR3 sequences in the sample; roughly 14% occur only once, and less than 1.1% lies in the top ten. The data derive from a study of CD8 T cells in ankylosing spondylitis. General study points: Clones linked to disease were reported to show significant enrichment in matched ankylosing spondylitis synovial fluid. A TCR beta motif of about 8 highly homologous variants seemed to mark ankylosing spondylitis blood. Reactive arthritis synovial fluid and blood previously showed some of these motif variants.

The sample taken for sequencing was blood, either unsorted or a sorted T cell fraction (not recorded which). This clonotype was obtained from a male donor with ankylosing spondylitis or in good health (not recorded which). The rearrangement joins TRBV20-1 to TRBJ2-7; D remains unclear. The CDR3 DNA follows: TGCAGTGCTAGAACCCCCGGCTACGAGCAGTACTTC. It encodes CSARTPGYEQYF.